This TCR beta chain appears in the sequencing data of a study of T-cell memory formation after mild COVID-19. Turning to the study itself: There were largely donor-specific TCR clusters. Broader study findings: Later expanders leaned toward CD4+, whereas clones contracting from day 15 to 85 were balanced CD4/CD8. The CD4+ clones that contracted clustered mainly within CM and EM, and the CD8+ clones concentrated in EMRA.

Constant-segment-primed 5'RACE gave TCR alpha and TCR beta cDNA libraries with sample barcodes and UMIs. TCRdb used MiXCR to reprocess the 5' RACE reads, holding one entry per CDR3 protein. Among 50,000 to 75,000 distinct CDR3 sequences listed, about a tenth were seen once. Per the germline V gene, CDR1 is SGHRS and CDR2 is YFSETQ. This CDR3 region has 13 residues. The V and J ends lost 5 bases and 1 base respectively, with 9 bases between them. This clonotype was picked up a small number of times. The antigen remains unidentified. The chain combines TRBV5-1 with TRBJ1-1; D possibly corresponds to TRBD1 (6 bases). The TCR originated in a man aged 18 to 35 who had mild COVID-19 (a few samples of this study predate the infection). Cell type and time point are not known. Sequencing was done on a sample of PBMCs or a T cell subset sorted from them (not recorded which). CDR3 in amino acids: CASRGGANTEAFF. The DNA of the CDR3 is TGCGCCAGCAGAGGGGGTGCGAACACTGAAGCTTTCTTT.